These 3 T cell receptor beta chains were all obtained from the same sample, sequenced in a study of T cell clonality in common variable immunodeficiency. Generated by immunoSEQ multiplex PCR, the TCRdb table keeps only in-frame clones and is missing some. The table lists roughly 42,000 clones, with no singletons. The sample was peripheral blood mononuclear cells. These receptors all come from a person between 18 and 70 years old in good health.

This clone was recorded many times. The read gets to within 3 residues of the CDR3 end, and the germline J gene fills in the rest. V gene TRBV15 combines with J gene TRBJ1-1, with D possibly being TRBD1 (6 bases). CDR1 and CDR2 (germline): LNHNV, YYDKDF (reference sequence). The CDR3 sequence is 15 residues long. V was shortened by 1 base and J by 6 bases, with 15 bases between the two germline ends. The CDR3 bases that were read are TGTGCCACCAGCAGAGGTGTCGGAGGGGGAGCTGAA. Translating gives CATSRGVGGGAE. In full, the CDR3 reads CATSRGVGGGAEAFF.

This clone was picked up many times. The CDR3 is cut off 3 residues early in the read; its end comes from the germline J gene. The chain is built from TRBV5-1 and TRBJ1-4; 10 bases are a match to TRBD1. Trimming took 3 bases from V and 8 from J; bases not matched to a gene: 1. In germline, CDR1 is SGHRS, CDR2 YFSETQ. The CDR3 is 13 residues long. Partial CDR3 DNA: TGCGCCAGCAGCTGGACAGGGGGAGAAAAA. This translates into CASSWTGGEK. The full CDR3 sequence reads CASSWTGGEKLFF.

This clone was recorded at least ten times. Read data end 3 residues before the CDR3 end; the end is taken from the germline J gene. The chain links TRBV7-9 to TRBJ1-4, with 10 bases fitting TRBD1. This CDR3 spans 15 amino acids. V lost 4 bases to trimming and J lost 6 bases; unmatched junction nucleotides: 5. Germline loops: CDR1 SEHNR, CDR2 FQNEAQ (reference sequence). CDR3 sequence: CASSWGQGTDEKLFF. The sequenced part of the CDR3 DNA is TGTGCCAGCAGCTGGGGACAGGGGACGGATGAAAAA.